This T cell receptor (beta chain) was identified in a study of identical twins. General study points: For zero-insertion analyses, partial confounding could come from invariant MAIT and iNKT cells.

CDR3 length: 16 amino acids. Trimming took off 3 bases at V and 4 bases at J, with 18 bases between the two ends. CDR1 is LGHNA, CDR2 YNFKEQ, per germline. Donors uniformly comprised healthy Caucasians. The sample holds a few counts of this clonotype. No antigen is known for it. Unique molecular identifiers were present on cDNA, and template switching added a universal primer site. MiXCR was run by TCRdb on the 5' RACE reads, yielding one entry per CDR3 protein. The repertoire holds 1.5 million to 2 million distinct CDR3 sequences, roughly a third seen once, with roughly 0.3% in the top ten. The sample was cord blood. The TCR comes from a newborn girl in good health. V and J are TRBV4-2 and TRBJ1-2; maybe TRBD1 (5 bases). CDR3 loop: CASSHPGTALFYGYTF. The CDR3, as DNA: TGTGCCAGCAGCCATCCCGGGACTGCTCTATTCTATGGCTACACCTTC.